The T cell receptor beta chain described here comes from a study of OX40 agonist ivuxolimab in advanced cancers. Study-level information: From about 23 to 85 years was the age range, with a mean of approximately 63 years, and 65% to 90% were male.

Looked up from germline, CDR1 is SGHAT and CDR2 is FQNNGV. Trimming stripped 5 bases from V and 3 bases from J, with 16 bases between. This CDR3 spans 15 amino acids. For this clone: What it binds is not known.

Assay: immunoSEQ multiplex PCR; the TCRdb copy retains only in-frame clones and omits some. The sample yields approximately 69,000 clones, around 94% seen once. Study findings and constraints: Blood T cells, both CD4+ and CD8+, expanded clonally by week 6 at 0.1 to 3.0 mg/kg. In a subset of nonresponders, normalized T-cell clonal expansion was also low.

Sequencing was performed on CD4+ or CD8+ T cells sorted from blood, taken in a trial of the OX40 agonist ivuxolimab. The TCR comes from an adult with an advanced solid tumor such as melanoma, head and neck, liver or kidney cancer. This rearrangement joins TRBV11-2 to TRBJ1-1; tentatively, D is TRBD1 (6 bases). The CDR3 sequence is CASSHAGGGYTEAFF. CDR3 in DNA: TGTGCCAGCAGCCACGCGGGTGGGGGCTACACTGAAGCTTTCTTT.